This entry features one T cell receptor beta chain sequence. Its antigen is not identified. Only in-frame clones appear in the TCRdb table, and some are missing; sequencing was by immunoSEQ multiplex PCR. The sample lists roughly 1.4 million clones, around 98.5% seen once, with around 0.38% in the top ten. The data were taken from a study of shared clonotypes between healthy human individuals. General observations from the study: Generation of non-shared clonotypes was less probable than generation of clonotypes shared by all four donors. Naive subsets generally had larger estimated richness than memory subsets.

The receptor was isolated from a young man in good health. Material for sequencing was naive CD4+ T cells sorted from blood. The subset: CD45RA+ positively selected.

The CDR3, as DNA: TGTGCCACCAGCAGAGGGGGACAAGGAAAATACGAGCAGTACTTC. Translated, it gives CATSRGGQGKYEQYF. This rearrangement joins TRBV15 to TRBJ2-7, with a tentative D call TRBD1 (6 bases). Germline V lookup: CDR1 LNHNV, CDR2 YYDKDF (reference sequence). This CDR3 region has 15 residues. Trimming took 1 base from V and 4 from J, leaving 14 bases between them.